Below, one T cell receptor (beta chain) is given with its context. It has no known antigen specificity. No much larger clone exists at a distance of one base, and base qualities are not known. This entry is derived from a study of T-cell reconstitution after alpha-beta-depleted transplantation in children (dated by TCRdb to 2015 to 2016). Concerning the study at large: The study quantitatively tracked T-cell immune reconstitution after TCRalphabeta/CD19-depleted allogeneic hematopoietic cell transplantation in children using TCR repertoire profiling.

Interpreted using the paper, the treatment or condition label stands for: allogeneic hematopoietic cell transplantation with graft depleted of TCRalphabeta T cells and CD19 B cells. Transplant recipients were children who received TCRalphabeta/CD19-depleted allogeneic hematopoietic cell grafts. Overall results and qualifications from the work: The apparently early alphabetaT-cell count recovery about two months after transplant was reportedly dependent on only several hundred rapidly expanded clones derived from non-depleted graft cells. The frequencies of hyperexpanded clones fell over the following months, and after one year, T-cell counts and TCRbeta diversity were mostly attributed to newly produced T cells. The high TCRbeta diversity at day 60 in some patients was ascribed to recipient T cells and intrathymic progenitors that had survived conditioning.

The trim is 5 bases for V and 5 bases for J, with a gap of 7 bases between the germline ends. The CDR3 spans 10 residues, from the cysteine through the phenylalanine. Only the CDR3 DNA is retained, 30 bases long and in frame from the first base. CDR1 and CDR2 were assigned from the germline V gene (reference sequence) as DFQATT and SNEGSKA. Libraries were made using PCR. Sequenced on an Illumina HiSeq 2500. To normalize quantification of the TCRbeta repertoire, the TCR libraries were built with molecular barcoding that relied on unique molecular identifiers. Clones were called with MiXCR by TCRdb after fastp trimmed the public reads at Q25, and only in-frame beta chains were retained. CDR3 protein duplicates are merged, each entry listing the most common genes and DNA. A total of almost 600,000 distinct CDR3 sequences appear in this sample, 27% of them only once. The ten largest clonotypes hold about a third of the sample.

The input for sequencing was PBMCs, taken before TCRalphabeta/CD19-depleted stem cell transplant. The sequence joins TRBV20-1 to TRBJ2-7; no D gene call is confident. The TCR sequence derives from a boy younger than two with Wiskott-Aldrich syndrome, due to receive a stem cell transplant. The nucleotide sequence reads TGCAGTGCTGCTGACCACGAGCAGTACTTC. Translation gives CSAADHEQYF.